The clone carrying this T cell receptor beta chain has a handful of counts. No antigen is known for it. The length of the CDR3 is 17 residues. Deletions cut 0 bases from V and 5 bases from J, with 18 bases between. Germline assignment: CDR1 SGDLS and CDR2 YYNGEE. This sample was taken from a study of blood T cells in healthy people across ages. Notes on the study in general: Across samples, TCR beta diversity tracked strongly with naive T cell percentage.

Together with a sample-barcoded 5' primer, a J-beta primer mix was included in a second PCR lasting 7 to 11 cycles. Through a template-switch adaptor with 12 random nucleotides, each cDNA molecule received a tag. In TCRdb, the 5' RACE reads were re-called with MiXCR into one record per CDR3 protein. The sample consists of about 1.5 million distinct CDR3 sequences, under 55% of them appearing once. The sequence was obtained from a woman between 18 and 29 years old in good health. The material sequenced was blood. The chain uses TRBV9 and TRBJ2-1, with D perhaps assigned TRBD1 or TRBD2 (7 bases each). The CDR3 region has the DNA TGTGCCAGCAGCGTAGTATTCAACAGGGGAGGGCACAATGAGCAGTTCTTC. Protein sequence: CASSVVFNRGGHNEQFF.